This T cell receptor (beta chain) was identified during a study of cytomegalovirus exposure and HLA in healthy donors. Study-level background: Earlier results showed 117 million unique TCR beta sequences derived from about 179 million T cells. Study outcomes and limitations: Researchers left out some V segments, among them TRBV6-2 and TRBV6-3, as indistinguishable. Most subjects' HLA-A and HLA-B alleles were reportedly predicted from TCR beta sequences. Cytomegalovirus status, reportedly, was diagnosed with high specificity and sensitivity by the classifier.

The primer mix had 60 Vbeta and 13 Jbeta primers. Profiled with immunoSEQ multiplex PCR; TCRdb holds only in-frame clones, not every one. The table has about 89,000 clones, roughly 85% seen once. The CDR3 is 13 amino acids. V was cut by 0 bases and J by 12 bases, with 12 bases left in between. Germline loops: CDR1 SGHAT, CDR2 FQNNGV. On this clone: The target antigen is unknown.

The rearrangement links TRBV11-2 to TRBJ2-1; TRBD2 is a possible D gene (6 bases). This TCR came from a man in his forties or fifties in good health and CMV-seropositive. The specimen was PBMCs. The CDR3 reads CASSLDRQGGQFF. The CDR3 DNA reads as TGTGCCAGCAGCTTAGATCGCCAGGGAGGGCAGTTCTTC.